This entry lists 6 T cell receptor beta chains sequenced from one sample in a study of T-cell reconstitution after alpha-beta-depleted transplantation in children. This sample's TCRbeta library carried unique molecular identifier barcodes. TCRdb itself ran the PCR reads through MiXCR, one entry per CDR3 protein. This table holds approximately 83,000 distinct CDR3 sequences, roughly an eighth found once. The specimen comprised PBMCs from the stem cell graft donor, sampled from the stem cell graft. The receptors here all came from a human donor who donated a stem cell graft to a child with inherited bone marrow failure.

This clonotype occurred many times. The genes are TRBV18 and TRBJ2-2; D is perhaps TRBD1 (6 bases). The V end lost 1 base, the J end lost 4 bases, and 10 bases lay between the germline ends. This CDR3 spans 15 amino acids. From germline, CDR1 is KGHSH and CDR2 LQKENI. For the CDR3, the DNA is TGTGCCAGCTCACCACAGGGGACAATCACCGGGGAGCTGTTTTTT. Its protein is CASSPQGTITGELFF.

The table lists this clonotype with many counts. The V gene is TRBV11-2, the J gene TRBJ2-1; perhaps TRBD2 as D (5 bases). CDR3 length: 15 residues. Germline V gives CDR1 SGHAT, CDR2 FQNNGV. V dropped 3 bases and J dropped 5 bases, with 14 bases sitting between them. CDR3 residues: CASSFIASGNNEQFF. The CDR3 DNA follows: TGTGCCAGCAGCTTTATTGCGTCGGGAAACAATGAGCAGTTCTTC.

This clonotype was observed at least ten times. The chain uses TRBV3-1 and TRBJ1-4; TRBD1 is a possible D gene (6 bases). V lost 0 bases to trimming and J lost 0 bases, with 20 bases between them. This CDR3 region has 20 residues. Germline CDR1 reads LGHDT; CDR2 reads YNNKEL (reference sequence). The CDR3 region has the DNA TGTGCCAGCAGCCAAGAGAGACAGGCCTCTAACCATGCAACTAATGAAAAACTGTTTTTT. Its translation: CASSQERQASNHATNEKLFF.

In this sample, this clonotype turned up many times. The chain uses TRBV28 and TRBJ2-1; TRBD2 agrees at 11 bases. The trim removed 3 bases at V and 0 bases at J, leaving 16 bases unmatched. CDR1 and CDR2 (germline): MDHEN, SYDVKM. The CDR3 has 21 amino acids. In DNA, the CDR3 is TGTGCCAGCAGTTTGATCAGCAGCCTAGCGGGAGGACCCCTCTCCTACAATGAGCAGTTCTTC. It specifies CASSLISSLAGGPLSYNEQFF.

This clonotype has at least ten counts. The CDR3 nucleotides read TGTGCCAGCAGCCCGGGACACTTGAACACTGAAGCTTTCTTT. Protein sequence: CASSPGHLNTEAFF. The gene calls are TRBV7-8 and TRBJ1-1; a possible D gene is TRBD1 (6 bases). The ends were cut back, 5 bases at V and 0 bases at J, with 10 bases in the middle. The CDR3 sequence is 14 residues long. Germline V gives CDR1 SGHVS, CDR2 FQNEAQ.

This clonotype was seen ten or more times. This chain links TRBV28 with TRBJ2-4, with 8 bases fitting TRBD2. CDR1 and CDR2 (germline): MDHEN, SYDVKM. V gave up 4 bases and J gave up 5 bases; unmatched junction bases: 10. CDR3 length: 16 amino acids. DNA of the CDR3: TGTGCCAGCAGTTCCACAGGACTAGCTTGGGAAAACATTCAGTACTTC. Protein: CASSSTGLAWENIQYF.